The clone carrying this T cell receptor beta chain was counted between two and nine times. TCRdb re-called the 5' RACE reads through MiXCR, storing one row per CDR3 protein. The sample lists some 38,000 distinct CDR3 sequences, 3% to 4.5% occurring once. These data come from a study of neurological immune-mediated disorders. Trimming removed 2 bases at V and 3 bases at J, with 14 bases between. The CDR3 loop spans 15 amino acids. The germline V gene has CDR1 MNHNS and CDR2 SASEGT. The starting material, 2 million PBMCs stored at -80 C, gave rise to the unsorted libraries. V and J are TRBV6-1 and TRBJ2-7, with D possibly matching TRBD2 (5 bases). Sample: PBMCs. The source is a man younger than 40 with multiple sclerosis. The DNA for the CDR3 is TGTGCCAGCAGTGAATCTCGGGGAAAGGGCTACGAGCAGTACTTC. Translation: CASSESRGKGYEQYF.